Listed here are 23 T cell receptor beta chains from one sample, sequenced in a study of T cell responses to AZD1222 COVID-19 vaccine. The method was immunoSEQ multiplex PCR; TCRdb's version includes in-frame clones alone and lacks a portion of them. The sample carries about 93,000 clones, about 86% recorded once. This specimen consisted of peripheral blood, obtained on day 0 of AZD1222 vaccination. The receptor source for this set is an adult in good health.

The chain couples TRBV24-1 to TRBJ1-5; D may be TRBD1 (6 bases). Germline loops: CDR1 KGHDR, CDR2 SFDVKD. This CDR3 contains 15 residues. Trimming removed 6 bases at V and 5 bases at J, with 16 bases between. The CDR3 protein is CATSSSGAGHQPQHF. The CDR3 nucleotides are TGTGCCACCAGTTCTTCAGGGGCGGGTCATCAGCCCCAGCATTTT.

The V and J genes are TRBV19 and TRBJ2-7, with D possibly being TRBD2 (6 bases). This CDR3 has 13 amino acids. Germline values: CDR1 LNHDA, CDR2 SQIVND (reference sequence). The V end lost 5 bases, the J end lost 2 bases, and 10 bases lay between the germline ends. The CDR3 protein is CASSPGLPYEQYF. The DNA of the CDR3 is TGTGCCAGTAGTCCGGGACTCCCCTACGAGCAGTACTTC.

V and J are TRBV3-1 (or the pseudogene TRBV3-2) and TRBJ2-7; D assignment may be TRBD1 or TRBD2 (5 bases each). The CDR3 length is 15 residues. Germline assignment: CDR1 LGHDT and CDR2 YNNKEL (reference sequence). Trimming pared 5 bases from V and 3 bases from J, leaving 17 bases between. CDR3 bases: TGTGCCAGCAGCACAATAGGGGACCCGCACTACGAGCAGTACTTC. This codes for CASSTIGDPHYEQYF.

The J gene is TRBJ2-1, the V gene TRBV28; D gene ambiguous. Germline CDR1 is MDHEN and CDR2 is SYDVKM. V was cut by 3 bases and J by 7 bases, with 7 bases left in between. This CDR3 spans 12 amino acids. The CDR3 spells CASSFQMNEQFF. CDR3 bases: TGTGCCAGCAGTTTTCAAATGAATGAGCAGTTCTTC.

V gene TRBV12-3 or TRBV12-4 combines with J gene TRBJ2-3; a weak D match, TRBD1 (5 bases). The CDR3 has 12 amino acids. Trimming cost V 8 bases and J 4 bases, with 10 bases left between them. The CDR3 is CASRQGADTQYF. The CDR3 DNA reads TGTGCCAGCCGTCAGGGCGCAGATACGCAGTATTTT.

This clone was found once. The chain has TRBV7-3 and TRBJ2-5; a weak D match, TRBD2 (5 bases). CDR1 is SGHTA and CDR2 is FQGTGA in the germline V gene. The CDR3 sequence is 13 residues long. V was trimmed by 2 bases and J by 6 bases, leaving 10 bases between them. This chain's CDR3 is CASSLRGSQTQYF. CDR3 in DNA: TGTGCCAGCAGCTTACGCGGGTCCCAGACCCAGTACTTC.

The rearrangement links TRBV5-5 to TRBJ1-1; TRBD1 aligns across 8 bases. The trim removed 4 bases at V and 2 bases at J, leaving 4 bases unmatched. CDR3 length: 14 residues. Germline CDR1 and CDR2: SGHKS and YYEKEE (reference sequence). The CDR3 loop reads CASSTGGTNTEAFF. As DNA, the CDR3 is TGTGCCAGCAGCACAGGGGGGACAAACACTGAAGCTTTCTTT. Supplemented by reference TRBV5-5 and TRBJ1-1, the full variable domain reads DAGVTQSPTHLIKTRGQQVTLRCSPISGHKSVSWYQQVLGQGPQFIFQYYEKEERGRGNFPDRFSARQFPNYSSELNVNALLLGDSALYLCASSTGGTNTEAFFGQGTRLTVV.

This clone was counted between two and nine times. The rearrangement joins TRBV28 to TRBJ1-3, with 7 bases that match TRBD1. Germline CDR1 and CDR2: MDHEN and SYDVKM. V lost 2 bases, J lost 0 bases, and 4 bases stayed unmatched. This CDR3 has 16 amino acids. This CDR3 is CASSLARDSSGNTIYF. The CDR3 DNA sequence: TGTGCCAGCAGTTTAGCCCGGGACAGCTCTGGAAACACCATATATTTT.

The genes are TRBV29-1 and TRBJ2-3; 7 bases are shared with TRBD2. Germline-derived CDR1 and CDR2 are SQVTM and ANQGSEA. The CDR3 sequence is 15 residues long. Trimming cost V 5 bases and J 4 bases; bases outside gene matches: 12. CDR3 region: CSVSSHSGQADTQYF. CDR3 DNA: TGCAGCGTTTCTTCCCATAGCGGGCAGGCAGATACGCAGTATTTT.

The rearrangement joins TRBV5-1 to TRBJ1-2; possibly TRBD1 for D (6 bases). Trimming took 0 bases from V and 2 from J, leaving 8 bases between them. CDR3 size: 14 residues. The V gene's germline CDR1 is SGHRS and CDR2 YFSETQ. CDR3 nucleotides: TGCGCCAGCAGCTTGGACAGGGTCAACTATGGCTACACCTTC. This codes for CASSLDRVNYGYTF.

The chain combines TRBV4-3 with TRBJ2-1, with D hard to call. The CDR3 is 16 residues long. Trimming took off 0 bases at V and 7 bases at J, with 16 bases between the two ends. Germline V gene lookup returns CDR1 LGHNA and CDR2 YSLEER. The CDR3 nucleotides are TGCGCCAGCAGCCAAGATAGGGTCTCGGTTTTGAATGAGCAGTTCTTC. It is translated as CASSQDRVSVLNEQFF.

This clone was found once. The J gene is TRBJ2-3, the V gene TRBV9; 7 bases map to TRBD1. J was trimmed by 2 bases and V by 1 base; bases with no gene match: 16. The CDR3 runs to 19 residues. The germline V gene has CDR1 SGDLS and CDR2 YYNGEE. CDR3 region: CASSVRKGGRGSLTDTQYF. The CDR3 bases are TGTGCCAGCAGCGTAAGGAAAGGGGGCAGGGGCTCCCTCACAGATACGCAGTATTTT.

The rearrangement uses TRBV18 and TRBJ2-3; D gene ambiguous. V gave up 1 base and J gave up 0 bases, with 8 bases separating them. CDR3 length: 15 amino acids. CDR1 and CDR2 from the germline V gene are KGHSH and LQKENI. The CDR3 spells CASSPLTTSTDTQYF. The CDR3 nucleotides are TGTGCCAGCTCACCACTGACAACTAGCACAGATACGCAGTATTTT. The full variable domain, with the rest looked up from reference TRBV18 and TRBJ2-3, is NAGVMQNPRHLVRRRGQEARLRCSPMKGHSHVYWYRQLPEEGLKFMVYLQKENIIDESGMPKERFSAEFPKEGPSILRIQQVVRGDSAAYFCASSPLTTSTDTQYFGPGTRLTVL.

V is TRBV10-3 and J is TRBJ2-2, with D unresolved. This CDR3 has 15 residues. Deletions cut 6 bases from V and 1 base from J, with 12 bases between. The germline V gene encodes CDR1 ENHRY and CDR2 SYGVKD. The CDR3 DNA is TGTGCCATCAGGACGGGTGGAGAGAACACCGGGGAGCTGTTTTTT. Translation gives CAIRTGGENTGELFF.

There are a few counts of this clone. The chain carries TRBV19 and TRBJ2-4; possibly TRBD1 or TRBD2 for D (5 bases each). V lost 0 bases, J lost 0 bases, and 27 bases lay in between. Germline V gives CDR1 LNHDA, CDR2 SQIVND (reference sequence). This CDR3 is 22 amino acids long. The CDR3 reads CASSIDLWGRSPGDQAKNIQYF. In DNA form, the CDR3 reads TGTGCCAGTAGTATAGATCTATGGGGCAGGTCCCCCGGGGACCAAGCCAAAAACATTCAGTACTTC.

The chain recombines TRBV5-4 with TRBJ1-6; D might be TRBD1 (6 bases). Germline CDR1 and CDR2: SGHNT and YYREEE (reference sequence). The CDR3 consists of 16 residues. The V end lost 5 bases, the J end lost 7 bases, and 19 bases lay between the germline ends. CDR3 in amino acids: CASRGGGNRVNSPLHF. The CDR3 bases are TGTGCCAGCAGAGGGGGTGGTAACAGGGTCAATTCACCCCTCCACTTT.

This clone appeared once. The J gene is TRBJ2-1, the V gene TRBV3-1 (or the pseudogene TRBV3-2), with 11 bases identical to TRBD2. The germline V gene encodes CDR1 LGHDT and CDR2 YNNKEL (reference sequence). V lost 2 bases and J lost 14; bases outside the gene matches: 14. The CDR3 is 16 residues long. CDR3 sequence reads: CASSQRSALAGGTEFF. The CDR3 bases are TGTGCCAGCAGCCAAAGATCGGCTCTAGCGGGGGGAACGGAGTTCTTC.

V and J are TRBV19 and TRBJ1-2, with D tentatively TRBD1 (5 bases). V shed 6 bases and J shed 2 bases, with 13 bases lying between them. This CDR3 contains 14 residues. Germline CDR1 and CDR2: LNHDA and SQIVND (reference sequence). The CDR3 DNA reads TGTGCCAGTAGCCCCGGCGGGGCCAACTATGGCTACACCTTC. Translation: CASSPGGANYGYTF.

V is TRBV19 and J is TRBJ2-2, with D perhaps matching TRBD2 (5 bases). V dropped 3 bases and J dropped 7 bases, with 12 bases sitting between them. This CDR3 comprises 14 residues. Germline CDR1 reads LNHDA; CDR2 reads SQIVND (reference sequence). This CDR3 reads CASSIWLADGELFF. The CDR3 DNA sequence: TGTGCCAGTAGTATCTGGCTAGCCGACGGGGAGCTGTTTTTT. Variable domain in full (rest from reference TRBV19 and TRBJ2-2): DGGITQSPKYLFRKEGQNVTLSCEQNLNHDAMYWYRQDPGQGLRLIYYSQIVNDFQKGDIAEGYSVSREKKESFPLTVTSAQKNPTAFYLCASSIWLADGELFFGEGSRLTVL.

This rearrangement joins TRBV5-5 to TRBJ1-1; D ambiguous. The CDR3 totals 11 residues. The V end lost 4 bases, the J end lost 7 bases, and 8 bases lay between the germline ends. Germline-derived CDR1 and CDR2 are SGHKS and YYEKEE (reference sequence). This chain's CDR3 is CASSRTLEAFF. The CDR3 DNA reads TGTGCCAGCAGCAGGACCCTTGAAGCTTTCTTT. Variable domain in full (rest from reference TRBV5-5 and TRBJ1-1): DAGVTQSPTHLIKTRGQQVTLRCSPISGHKSVSWYQQVLGQGPQFIFQYYEKEERGRGNFPDRFSARQFPNYSSELNVNALLLGDSALYLCASSRTLEAFFGQGTRLTVV.

The rearrangement joins TRBV6-1 to TRBJ1-6; 7 nucleotides match TRBD1. The CDR3 sequence is 16 residues long. CDR1 and CDR2 from the germline V gene are MNHNS and SASEGT. The V segment lost 1 base and the J segment 5 bases; nucleotides outside the gene matches: 5. The CDR3 is CASSEVGDRDNSPLHF. The CDR3 nucleotides read TGTGCCAGCAGTGAAGTGGGGGACAGAGATAATTCACCCCTCCACTTT.

The chain couples TRBV7-2 to TRBJ2-7; 7 nucleotides match TRBD1. Germline V gene data show CDR1 as SGHTA and CDR2 as FQGNSA. The CDR3 consists of 15 residues. The junction had 7 bases not matched to a gene; V was cut back by 5 bases and J by 0 bases. CDR3 region: CASSPRQGFSYEQYF. For the CDR3, the DNA is TGTGCCAGCAGCCCCCGACAGGGTTTCTCCTACGAGCAGTACTTC. Complete variable domain (other parts from reference TRBV7-2 and TRBJ2-7): GAGVSQSPSNKVTEKGKDVELRCDPISGHTALYWYRQSLGQGLEFLIYFQGNSAPDKSGLPSDRFSAERTGGSVSTLTIQRTQQEDSAVYLCASSPRQGFSYEQYFGPGTRLTVT.

The CDR3 coding sequence is TGTGCCAGCATTTCTTCCGGCTACGAGGGGGAGCAGTACTTC. Amino acid sequence: CASISSGYEGEQYF. The chain carries TRBV6-5 and TRBJ2-7, with D perhaps assigned TRBD1 or TRBD2 (5 bases each). Trimming cost V 7 bases and J 7 bases, with 20 bases left between them. Germline lookup yields CDR1 MNHEY and CDR2 SVGAGI. The CDR3 has 14 amino acids.